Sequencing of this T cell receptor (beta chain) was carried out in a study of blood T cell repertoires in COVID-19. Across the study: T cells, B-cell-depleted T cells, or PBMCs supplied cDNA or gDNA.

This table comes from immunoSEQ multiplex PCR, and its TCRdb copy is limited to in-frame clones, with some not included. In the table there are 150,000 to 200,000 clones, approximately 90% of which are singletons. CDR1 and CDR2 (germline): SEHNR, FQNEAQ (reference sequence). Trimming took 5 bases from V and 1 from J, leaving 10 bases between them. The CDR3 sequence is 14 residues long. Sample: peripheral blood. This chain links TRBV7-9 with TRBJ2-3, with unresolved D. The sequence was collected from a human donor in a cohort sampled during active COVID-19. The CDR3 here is CASSRDWGTDTQYF. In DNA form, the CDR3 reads TGTGCCAGCAGCCGAGACTGGGGCACAGATACGCAGTATTTT.